The clone carrying this T cell receptor beta chain was detected many times. The target antigen is unknown. This specimen comes from a study of metastatic and nonmetastatic thyroid tumors. Study-level results: Benign nodules reportedly had significantly lower TCR beta diversity than malignant thyroid tumors in blood and tumor.

The entire patient cohort was treatment-naive prior to thyroid surgery. The CDR3 is 14 residues long. The germline V gene has CDR1 KGHSH and CDR2 LQKENI. Trimming pared 2 bases from V and 6 bases from J, leaving 13 bases between. Authors' methods: Clinicopathological groups supplied CDR3 differences that were used to build a distant-metastasis classifier for papillary thyroid cancer. MiXCR was used by TCRdb to re-call the PCR reads. What appears here as the V and J calls and clone size reflects TCRdb's work, not the paper's. This repertoire shows under 75,000 clones, roughly a sixth found once; its top ten account for 10% to 15%.

The sequenced sample consisted of blood. The clonotype was recovered from a female donor with papillary thyroid cancer or a benign thyroid nodule (not recorded which). Some clones in this sample may be carry-over from other donors' samples. This sequence joins TRBV18 and TRBJ1-2, with D possibly TRBD1 on 5 matching bases. The CDR3 spells CASSPVDSLNGYTF. CDR3 nucleotide sequence: TGTGCCAGCTCACCAGTTGACAGCCTAAATGGCTACACCTTC. The full variable domain, completed using reference TRBV18 and TRBJ1-2, is NAGVMQNPRHLVRRRGQEARLRCSPMKGHSHVYWYRQLPEEGLKFMVYLQKENIIDESGMPKERFSAEFPKEGPSILRIQQVVRGDSAAYFCASSPVDSLNGYTFGSGTRLTVV.